This T cell receptor (beta chain) stems from a study of response to subunit inactivated influenza vaccine. A word on this clonotype: The antigen remains undetermined.

The study's findings and limits: New T cells are recruited in small numbers by each seasonal influenza vaccination, according to the authors' suggestion.

TCRdb re-derived calls from the RT-PCR reads in MiXCR, one entry per CDR3 protein. The sample gives 450,000 to 550,000 distinct CDR3 sequences, 25% of which show up once; 1.9% is in the top ten. The trim removed 5 bases at V and 0 bases at J, leaving 6 bases unmatched. Germline V gives CDR1 MNHEY, CDR2 SVGEGT. This CDR3 contains 15 residues. This specimen consisted of CD4+ T cells sorted from PBMCs, obtained 5 days after vaccination. V and J are TRBV6-2 or TRBV6-3 and TRBJ1-1; 7 positions match TRBD1. The source of this sequence is a man aged 45-65 years who received an inactivated influenza vaccine. This CDR3 reads CASSPMTGMNTEAFF. The CDR3 DNA reads TGTGCCAGCAGTCCCATGACAGGGATGAACACTGAAGCTTTCTTT.